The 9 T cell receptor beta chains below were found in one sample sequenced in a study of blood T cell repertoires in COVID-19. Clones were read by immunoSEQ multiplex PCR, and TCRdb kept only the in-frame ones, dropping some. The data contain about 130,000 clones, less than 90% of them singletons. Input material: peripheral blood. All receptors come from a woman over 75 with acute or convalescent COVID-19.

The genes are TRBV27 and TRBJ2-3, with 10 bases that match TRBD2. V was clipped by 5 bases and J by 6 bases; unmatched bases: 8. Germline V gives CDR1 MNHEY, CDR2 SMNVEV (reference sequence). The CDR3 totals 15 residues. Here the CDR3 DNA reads TGTGCCAGCAGTGGAAGCGGGGGGGCAAGGGATACGCAGTATTTT. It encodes CASSGSGGARDTQYF.

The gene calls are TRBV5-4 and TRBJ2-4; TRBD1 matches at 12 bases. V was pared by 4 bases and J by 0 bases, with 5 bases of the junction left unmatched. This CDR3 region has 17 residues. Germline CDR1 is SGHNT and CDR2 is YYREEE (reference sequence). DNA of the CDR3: TGTGCCAGCAGCCCGGGACAGGGGGCGGTAGCCAAAAACATTCAGTACTTC. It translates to CASSPGQGAVAKNIQYF.

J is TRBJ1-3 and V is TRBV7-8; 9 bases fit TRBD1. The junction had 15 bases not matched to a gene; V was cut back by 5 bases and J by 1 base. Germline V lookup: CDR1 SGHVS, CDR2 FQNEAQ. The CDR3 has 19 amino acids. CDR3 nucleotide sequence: TGTGCCAGCAGCCTATATCCCCAACCGGGACAGGGTTCTGGAAACACCATATATTTT. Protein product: CASSLYPQPGQGSGNTIYF.

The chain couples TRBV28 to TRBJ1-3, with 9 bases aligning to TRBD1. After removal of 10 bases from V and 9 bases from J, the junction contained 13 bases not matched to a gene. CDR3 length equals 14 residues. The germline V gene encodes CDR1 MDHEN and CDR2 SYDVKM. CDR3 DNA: TGTGCCACCCGCACCGGGACAGGGAGAGGCACCATATATTTT. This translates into CATRTGTGRGTIYF.

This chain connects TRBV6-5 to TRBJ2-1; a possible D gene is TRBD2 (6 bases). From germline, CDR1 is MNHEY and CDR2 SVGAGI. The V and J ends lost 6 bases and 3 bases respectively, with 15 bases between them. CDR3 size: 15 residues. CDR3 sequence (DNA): TGTGCCAGCAGCCGCCAAGCGGGCGACTACAATGAGCAGTTCTTC. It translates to CASSRQAGDYNEQFF.

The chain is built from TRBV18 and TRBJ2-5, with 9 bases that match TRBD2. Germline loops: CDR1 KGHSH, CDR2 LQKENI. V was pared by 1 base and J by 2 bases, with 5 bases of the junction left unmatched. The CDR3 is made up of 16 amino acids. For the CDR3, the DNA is TGTGCCAGCTCACCACTGAGCGGGGGGAAGCAAGAGACCCAGTACTTC. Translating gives CASSPLSGGKQETQYF.

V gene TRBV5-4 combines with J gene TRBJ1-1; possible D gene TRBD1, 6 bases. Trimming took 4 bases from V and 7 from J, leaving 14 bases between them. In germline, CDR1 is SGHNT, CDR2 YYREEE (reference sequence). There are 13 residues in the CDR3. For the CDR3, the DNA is TGTGCCAGCAGCAGCACAGGGACCTATGAAGCTTTCTTT. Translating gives CASSSTGTYEAFF.

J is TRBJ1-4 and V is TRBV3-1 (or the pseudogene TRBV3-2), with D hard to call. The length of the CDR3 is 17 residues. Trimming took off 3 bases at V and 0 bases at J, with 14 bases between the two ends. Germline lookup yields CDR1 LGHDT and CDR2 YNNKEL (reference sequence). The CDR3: CASSQTSPRATNEKLFF. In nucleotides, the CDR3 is TGTGCCAGCAGCCAGACCTCCCCCCGGGCAACTAATGAAAAACTGTTTTTT.

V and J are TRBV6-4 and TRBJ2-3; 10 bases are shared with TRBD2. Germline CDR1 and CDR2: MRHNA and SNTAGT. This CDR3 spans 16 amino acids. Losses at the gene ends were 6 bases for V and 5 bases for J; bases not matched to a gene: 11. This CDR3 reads CASRPSSGGAGDTQYF. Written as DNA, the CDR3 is TGTGCCAGCAGGCCCTCGAGCGGGGGGGCCGGAGATACGCAGTATTTT.